A selection of T cell receptor beta chains follows, all from one sample in a study of response to subunit inactivated influenza vaccine. MiXCR was run by TCRdb on the RT-PCR reads, yielding one entry per CDR3 protein. The sample has hundreds of thousands of distinct CDR3 sequences; less than 30% are singletons. Sample: CD4+ T cells sorted from PBMCs, taken 4 to 6 days after vaccination. All receptors derive from a man aged 50 to 60 who received an inactivated influenza vaccine. Each CDR3 is given with its conserved first and last residue. D genes are given only for firm matches. A row's size may be missing; if present it is once, few, many or a size class.

d_gene	abundance	v_gene	j_gene	CDR3aa	CDR3nt
NA	NA	TRBV10-3	TRBJ1-5	CAISTGRLFSSNQPQHF	TGTGCCATCAGTACTGGCCGCCTATTTTCAAGCAATCAGCCCCAGCATTTT
NA	NA	TRBV5-1	TRBJ2-7	CASSHEQYF	TGCGCCAGCAGTCACGAGCAGTACTTC
NA	few	TRBV12-3/TRBV12-4	TRBJ2-3	CASSSGHFTDTQYF	TGTGCCAGCAGTTCGGGACACTTCACAGATACGCAGTATTTT
TRBD2	NA	TRBV3-1	TRBJ2-1	CASSPSTSGRSHEQFF	TGTGCCAGCAGCCCCTCGACTAGCGGGAGGTCTCATGAGCAGTTCTTC
TRBD1	NA	TRBV12-3/TRBV12-4	TRBJ2-2	CASSSGQGVKLFF	TGTGCCAGCAGTTCGGGACAGGGAGTTAAGCTGTTTTTT
TRBD1	NA	TRBV12-3/TRBV12-4	TRBJ1-2	CASSLLDRVSYGYTF	TGTGCCAGCAGTTTATTGGACAGGGTTAGCTATGGCTACACCTTC
NA	few	TRBV24-1	TRBJ1-1	CATSDFGGEAFF	TGTGCCACCAGTGATTTTGGGGGAGAAGCTTTCTTT
TRBD2	few	TRBV7-2	TRBJ2-3	CASSSASGGADTQYF	TGTGCCAGCAGCTCGGCTAGCGGGGGGGCAGATACGCAGTATTTT
TRBD1	few	TRBV7-2	TRBJ1-5	CASSDRVGSNQPQHF	TGTGCCAGCAGCGACAGGGTTGGAAGCAATCAGCCCCAGCATTTT
NA	NA	TRBV9	TRBJ2-5	CASSEGGGGRTQYF	TGTGCCAGCAGCGAGGGAGGGGGTGGTCGTACCCAGTACTTC
NA	NA	TRBV7-9	TRBJ2-3	CASSLLSTGDTQYF	TGTGCCAGCAGCTTACTGTCGACGGGCGATACGCAGTATTTT
NA	NA	TRBV3-1	TRBJ2-7	CASSPGGALSYERYF	TGTGCCAGCAGCCCAGGGGGGGCTCTATCGTACGAGCGGTACTTC
TRBD1	NA	TRBV29-1	TRBJ1-1	CSGRQGFNTEAFF	TGCAGCGGCCGACAGGGGTTTAACACTGAAGCTTTCTTT
NA	few	TRBV7-9	TRBJ2-1	CASSPLVTDSSYNEQFF	TGTGCCAGCAGCCCTCTTGTAACAGATTCATCCTACAATGAGCAGTTCTTC
TRBD2	NA	TRBV12-3/TRBV12-4	TRBJ2-3	CASSASGRADTQYF	TGTGCCAGCAGTGCTAGCGGGAGAGCTGATACGCAGTATTTT
NA	few	TRBV7-8	TRBJ2-2	CAIQLGGTNTGELFF	TGTGCCATCCAACTTGGGGGTACGAACACCGGGGAGCTGTTTTTT
NA	NA	TRBV19	TRBJ2-2	CASRWAPGELFF	TGTGCCAGTAGGTGGGCCCCCGGGGAGCTGTTTTTT
NA	NA	TRBV6-1	TRBJ2-1	CASSPGGGPYNEQFF	TGTGCCAGCAGTCCCGGCGGGGGCCCCTACAATGAGCAGTTCTTC
TRBD1	few	TRBV20-1	TRBJ2-1	CSATRGSHNEQFF	TGCAGTGCTACCAGGGGGAGCCACAATGAGCAGTTCTTC
NA	NA	TRBV28	TRBJ1-6	CASSRKTGGGSPLHF	TGTGCCAGCAGCCGAAAAACTGGTGGGGGTTCACCCCTCCACTTT
TRBD2	NA	TRBV7-6	TRBJ2-7	CASSLGPLAGATYEQYF	TGTGCCAGCAGCTTAGGCCCCTTAGCGGGAGCGACCTACGAGCAGTACTTC
NA	many	TRBV20-1	TRBJ2-7	CSARDKEGINEQYF	TGCAGTGCTAGAGATAAGGAGGGCATCAACGAGCAGTACTTC
TRBD1	NA	TRBV20-1	TRBJ1-4	CSAIPSGTGGEKLFF	TGCAGTGCTATCCCCTCCGGGACAGGGGGTGAAAAACTGTTTTTT
NA	few	TRBV12-3/TRBV12-4	TRBJ2-1	CASSWYGYNEQFF	TGTGCCAGCAGTTGGTACGGATACAATGAGCAGTTCTTC
TRBD2	few	TRBV3-1	TRBJ2-7	CASSQMSGGGAGEQYF	TGTGCCAGCAGCCAGATGAGCGGGGGGGGCGCCGGCGAGCAGTACTTC
NA	few	TRBV20-1	TRBJ1-6	CSAAYRDNSPLHF	TGCAGTGCTGCTTACAGGGATAATTCACCCCTCCACTTT
NA	NA	TRBV7-9	TRBJ1-2	CASSLNMNYGYTF	TGTGCCAGCAGCTTAAACATGAACTATGGCTACACCTTC
NA	few	TRBV27	TRBJ1-4	CASRPLGGLGKLFF	TGTGCCAGCAGGCCCTTGGGGGGTCTTGGAAAACTGTTTTTT
TRBD2	NA	TRBV7-8	TRBJ2-7	CASSPRTSGRSTGYEQYF	TGTGCCAGCAGCCCCCGGACTAGCGGGAGGTCAACGGGCTACGAGCAGTACTTC
NA	few	TRBV20-1	TRBJ1-1	CSARSGFTEAFF	TGCAGTGCTAGGTCGGGGTTCACTGAAGCTTTCTTT
NA	once	TRBV28	TRBJ1-4	CASSQGFRGNEKLFF	TGTGCCAGCAGTCAGGGTTTTCGGGGTAACGAAAAACTGTTTTTT
NA	few	TRBV5-1	TRBJ2-5	CASSPQGGSGVQETQYF	TGCGCCAGCAGCCCCCAGGGGGGTAGCGGGGTCCAAGAGACCCAGTACTTC
NA	NA	TRBV20-1	TRBJ2-5	CSARREYQETQYF	TGCAGTGCTAGAAGGGAGTACCAAGAGACCCAGTACTTC
TRBD1	NA	TRBV6-2/TRBV6-3	TRBJ1-5	CASCDRGNQPQHF	TGTGCCAGTTGTGACAGGGGAAATCAGCCCCAGCATTTT
NA	few	TRBV20-1	TRBJ2-1	CSASGGPEQFF	TGCAGTGCTAGCGGGGGACCTGAGCAGTTCTTC
TRBD1	NA	TRBV28	TRBJ1-2	CASSLAGGAYGYTF	TGTGCCAGCAGTTTGGCAGGGGGCGCCTATGGCTACACCTTC
NA	NA	TRBV20-1	TRBJ1-6	CSAPGGYNSPLHF	TGCAGTGCTCCCGGGGGGTATAATTCACCCCTCCACTTT
NA	few	TRBV12-3/TRBV12-4	TRBJ2-2	CASSSSGDTGELFF	TGTGCCAGCAGTTCATCGGGGGACACCGGGGAGCTGTTTTTT
NA	few	TRBV11-2	TRBJ1-2	CASSSPSAANYGYTF	TGTGCCAGCAGCTCACCCTCTGCGGCTAACTATGGCTACACCTTC
TRBD1	NA	TRBV4-3	TRBJ1-2	CASSQDVGSGGYGYTF	TGCGCCAGCAGCCAAGATGTCGGGTCAGGGGGCTATGGCTACACCTTC
NA	NA	TRBV7-2	TRBJ2-7	CASGPRSYEQYF	TGTGCCAGCGGGCCCCGCTCCTACGAGCAGTACTTC
NA	NA	TRBV5-8	TRBJ2-7	CATPISLSEQYF	TGTGCCACCCCGATCTCTCTATCCGAGCAGTACTTC
NA	few	TRBV20-1	TRBJ2-3	CSANTDTQYF	TGCAGTGCAAACACAGATACGCAGTATTTT
TRBD1	few	TRBV7-2	TRBJ2-7	CASSLKGGLSEQYF	TGTGCCAGCAGCTTAAAAGGGGGCTTATCCGAGCAGTACTTC
NA	NA	TRBV10-3	TRBJ1-5	CAISEGLTSGFTDTQHF	TGTGCCATCAGTGAGGGATTGACTAGCGGATTCACAGATACGCAGCATTTT
TRBD1	NA	TRBV28	TRBJ1-5	CASNPGTGGQPQHF	TGTGCCAGCAACCCCGGGACAGGGGGCCAGCCCCAGCATTTT
NA	NA	TRBV11-2	TRBJ2-7	CASSRLTWPYEQYF	TGTGCCAGCAGCCGTTTGACGTGGCCCTACGAGCAGTACTTC
NA	NA	TRBV9	TRBJ2-3	CASSALGGTKDTQYF	TGTGCCAGCAGCGCGCTGGGCGGGACGAAAGATACGCAGTATTTT
NA	NA	TRBV10-3	TRBJ2-7	CAIRKYDTSYEQYF	TGTGCCATCAGGAAGTATGACACTTCCTACGAGCAGTACTTC